This T cell receptor (beta chain) was retrieved from a study of vaccination effects on CD4 cells after COVID-19. After expansion with viral peptide pools in the ViraFEST assay, antigen-specific CD4+ T cells were sequenced. Once cultured for approximately eleven days, the cells underwent separation to obtain CD4+ T cells. People in the vaccine group had not been infected with SARS-CoV-2 before, and their nucleocapsid antibodies were negative. After around 2.2 million PBMC were placed in each well, they were cultured with around 10 IU/ml IL-2 and around 10 ug/ml peptides. About this clone: What it binds is not known.

The CDR3 spans 13 residues. V was shortened by 5 bases and J by 5 bases, with 9 bases between the two germline ends. Germline loops: CDR1 KGHDR, CDR2 SFDVKD. Only in-frame clones appear in the TCRdb table, and some are missing; sequencing was by immunoSEQ multiplex PCR. The table lists about 73,000 clones, about four fifths of them singletons. The sequence derives from a human donor who received a COVID-19 vaccine. V is TRBV24-1 and J is TRBJ2-1; D gene uncertain. The sample was CD4+ T cells from PBMCs cultured with HCoV-NL63 spike peptides, taken before COVID-19 vaccination. The CDR3 bases are TGTGCCACCAGTGTCCCAATAAACAATGAGCAGTTCTTC. Protein product: CATSVPINNEQFF.